Below, 2 T cell receptor beta chains from the same sample are listed, as sequenced in a study of vaccination effects on CD4 cells after COVID-19. Antigen-specific CD4+ T cells were expanded (with viral peptide pools) by the ViraFEST assay ahead of sequencing. Following a 10-day culture, CD4+ T cells were purified. Of the BNT162b2 and mRNA-1273 vaccines, participants received two doses of one or the other. No cognate antigen is known for these TCRs. The data were produced by immunoSEQ multiplex PCR, yet TCRdb's version contains in-frame clones alone and is incomplete. The sample has over 14,000 clones; 72% are singletons. Sequencing used CD4+ T cells from PBMCs cultured with SARS-CoV-2 spike peptides, obtained after COVID-19 vaccination. The receptor set was obtained from a human donor who received a COVID-19 vaccine.

The chain combines TRBV6-2 or TRBV6-3 with TRBJ1-6; D unresolved. V lost 6 bases to trimming and J lost 11 bases, with 11 bases between them. The length of the CDR3 is 12 residues. CDR1 is MNHEY and CDR2 is SVGEGT in the germline V gene. CDR3 sequence (DNA): TGTGCCAGCAGCGATCCTCGTGCACCCCTCCACTTT. Amino acids: CASSDPRAPLHF.

The chain carries TRBV27 and TRBJ1-5, with D unclear. The CDR3 is 16 residues long. From germline, CDR1 is MNHEY and CDR2 SMNVEV (reference sequence). Trimming took 1 base from V and 7 from J, leaving 17 bases between them. The CDR3 here is CASSLFPSSLGQPQHF. The CDR3 DNA is TGTGCCAGCAGTTTATTCCCCTCCTCGCTTGGACAGCCCCAGCATTTT.